The sequence of this TCR beta chain was determined in a study of control samples from healthy donors and cancer patients. Germline V gene lookup returns CDR1 MNHEY and CDR2 SMNVEV (reference sequence). This CDR3 has 16 amino acids. V gave up 0 bases and J gave up 0 bases; unmatched junction bases: 4. Sequenced by immunoSEQ multiplex PCR; TCRdb stores in-frame clones only, minus some. The sample contains some 150,000 clones, more than 85% of which appear only once. The chain joins TRBV27 to TRBJ2-7; 8 bases are shared with TRBD2. The TCR was taken from a man in his forties or fifties in good health. The sequenced sample consisted of blood. CDR3 bases: TGTGCCAGCAGTTTATCGGGGACTAGGCACTCCTACGAGCAGTACTTC. It is translated as CASSLSGTRHSYEQYF.